The 12 T cell receptor beta chains below were found in one sample sequenced in a study of cytomegalovirus exposure and HLA in healthy donors. With 60 Vbeta and 13 Jbeta primers, the PCR was carried out. Here immunoSEQ multiplex PCR was the method, and the copy in TCRdb shows in-frame clones only, minus some. The data contain 150,000 or so clones, approximately 70% of them seen just once; the ten biggest clones take up 1.6%. The sequenced material came from PBMCs. These receptor sequences come from a woman aged 18-29 years in good health and CMV-seronegative.

The chain uses TRBV7-8 and TRBJ2-1; no definite D call. CDR3 length: 12 residues. Germline CDR1 reads SGHVS; CDR2 reads FQNEAQ. Trimming cost V 2 bases and J 8 bases, with 7 bases left between them. CDR3 DNA: TGTGCCAGCAGCTTATACTTGGATGAGCAGTTCTTC. Its translation is CASSLYLDEQFF. The full variable domain, rest sourced from reference TRBV7-8 and TRBJ2-1, is GAGVSQSPRYKVAKRGQDVALRCDPISGHVSLFWYQQALGQGPEFLTYFQNEAQLDKSGLPSDRFFAERPEGSVSTLKIQRTQQEDSAVYLCASSLYLDEQFFGPGTRLTVL.

This chain joins TRBV13 and TRBJ1-2; TRBD1 agrees at 10 bases. The germline CDR1 and CDR2 sequences are PRHDT and FYEKMQ (reference sequence). The trim removed 1 base at V and 8 bases at J, leaving 13 bases unmatched. The CDR3 runs to 17 residues. The CDR3 sequence: CASSLETGGTSMGGYTF. CDR3 in DNA: TGTGCCAGCAGCTTAGAGACAGGGGGCACATCCATGGGGGGCTACACCTTC.

The chain couples TRBV19 to TRBJ1-2; TRBD1 matches at 9 bases. There are 16 residues in the CDR3. Germline V gene lookup returns CDR1 LNHDA and CDR2 SQIVND (reference sequence). The junction had 10 bases not matched to a gene; V was cut back by 7 bases and J by 1 base. DNA for the CDR3: TGTGCCAGTACCCAAACCCCGACAGGGGGTAACTATGGCTACACCTTC. Its protein is CASTQTPTGGNYGYTF.

The chain combines TRBV19 with TRBJ1-1, with D unclear. This CDR3 region has 13 residues. Germline V gene data show CDR1 as LNHDA and CDR2 as SQIVND (reference sequence). V was pared by 6 bases and J by 0 bases, with 8 bases between. This CDR3 is CASSGYVNTEAFF. CDR3 sequence (DNA): TGTGCCAGTAGCGGGTATGTGAACACTGAAGCTTTCTTT.

As for this clone: A read error may account for a junction end that differs from germline. The chain recombines TRBV7-7 with TRBJ2-5; the D gene is possibly TRBD1 (6 bases). This CDR3 is built from 15 residues. Germline V gives CDR1 SSHAT, CDR2 FNYEAQ (reference sequence). The DNA for the CDR3 is TGTGCTAGCAGCTTATCAGGGGTAGGCCAAGAGACCCAGTACTTC. It yields the protein CASSLSGVGQETQYF.

This chain connects TRBV7-2 to TRBJ2-1, with 12 bases identical to TRBD2. The junction had 4 bases not matched to a gene; V was cut back by 1 base and J by 6 bases. The CDR3 loop spans 16 amino acids. Per germline, CDR1 SGHTA and CDR2 FQGNSA. The CDR3, as DNA: TGTGCCAGCAGCTTAGAGGCTAGCGGGAGGGCCAATGAGCAGTTCTTC. This translates into CASSLEASGRANEQFF.

V usage is TRBV6-6 and J usage is TRBJ2-2, with 9 bases fitting TRBD1. The CDR3 totals 13 residues. Unmatched junction bases numbered 2, after V lost 6 bases and J lost 6 bases. Germline values: CDR1 MNHNY, CDR2 SVGAGI (reference sequence). CDR3 nucleotides: TGTGCCAGCAGAAACAGGGGGCCCGGGGAGCTGTTTTTT. This codes for CASRNRGPGELFF.

This clone was seen only a few times. V usage is TRBV21-1 and J usage is TRBJ2-7; TRBD1, the D gene given by the table, was not confirmed from the DNA. TRBV21-1 is deemed a pseudogene. This CDR3 region has 18 residues. CDR3 region: CASRRKGTGALPSYEQYV. The CDR3 coding sequence is TGTGCCAGCAGGCGCAAGGGGACAGGGGCTCTCCCCTCCTACGAGCAGTACGTC.

This clone was counted once. J is TRBJ1-2 and V is TRBV10-3, with TRBD1 matching over 8 bases. This CDR3 contains 14 residues. Germline trimming cut 8 bases from V and 4 bases from J; bases unmatched to any gene: 9. CDR1 ENHRY and CDR2 SYGVKD come from the germline V gene. CDR3 in amino acids: CAIRSDRGFYGYTF. In DNA, the CDR3 is TGTGCCATCCGAAGCGACAGGGGTTTCTATGGCTACACCTTC.

This chain joins TRBV27 and TRBJ1-1, with D perhaps TRBD1 (6 bases). V dropped 5 bases and J dropped 4 bases, with 20 bases sitting between them. The germline CDR1 and CDR2 sequences are MNHEY and SMNVEV (reference sequence). The length of the CDR3 is 16 residues. As DNA, the CDR3 is TGTGCCAGCAGTCCTCTCACAGGGCGTGGTATCACTGAAGCTTTCTTT. Translated: CASSPLTGRGITEAFF.

The V call is TRBV2, the J call TRBJ1-1, with TRBD1 as a possible D gene (6 bases). CDR3 length: 12 amino acids. V was clipped by 2 bases and J by 8 bases, with 9 bases between them. Germline V lookup: CDR1 SNHLY, CDR2 FYNNEI. The CDR3 loop reads CASSEWQGEAFF. For the CDR3, the DNA is TGTGCCAGCAGTGAATGGCAGGGGGAAGCTTTCTTT.

The chain carries TRBV7-8 and TRBJ1-2, with unresolved D. Between the trimmed V and J ends, which lost 2 bases and 8 bases, there was a span of 9 bases. This CDR3 is 12 amino acids long. Germline assignment: CDR1 SGHVS and CDR2 FQNEAQ. The CDR3 reads CASSLLGGGYTF. DNA for the CDR3: TGTGCCAGCAGCTTATTGGGAGGCGGCTACACCTTC.